The next 18 T cell receptor beta chains were all read from a single sample in a study of blood T cell repertoires in COVID-19. The repertoire was sequenced with immunoSEQ multiplex PCR; TCRdb's copy has only in-frame clones and lacks some. The table has around 250,000 clones, about four fifths seen once; the top ten hold roughly 3.3%. The sample consisted of peripheral blood. The origin of the receptors is a woman under 30 with acute or convalescent COVID-19.

The V gene is TRBV27, the J gene TRBJ1-2, with 9 bases identical to TRBD1. There are 14 residues in the CDR3. The germline CDR1 and CDR2 sequences are MNHEY and SMNVEV (reference sequence). V was clipped by 8 bases and J by 7 bases; unmatched bases: 11. CDR3 in DNA: TGTGCCAGCCGGGCCCCGGGACAGGGCCGTGGCTACACCTTC. This sequence encodes CASRAPGQGRGYTF.

This sequence joins TRBV7-2 and TRBJ1-4; D gene unclear. CDR1 and CDR2 from the germline V gene are SGHTA and FQGNSA. This CDR3 is built from 15 residues. Trimming left V 5 bases short and J 4 bases short, with 14 bases between. Written as DNA, the CDR3 is TGTGCCAGCAGCGAATCAGGAGGCGGTAATGAAAAACTGTTTTTT. Translated: CASSESGGGNEKLFF.

This chain uses TRBV28 with TRBJ2-2; unclear D gene. This CDR3 contains 13 residues. V gave up 7 bases and J gave up 3 bases, with 9 bases separating them. Germline-derived CDR1 and CDR2 are MDHEN and SYDVKM. The CDR3: CASNREDTGELFF. Written as DNA, the CDR3 is TGTGCCAGCAATAGAGAGGACACCGGGGAGCTGTTTTTT.

This clone came up once. The chain recombines TRBV6-4 with TRBJ1-2; no firm D call. The germline V and J ends were trimmed by 4 bases and 8 bases, with 14 bases remaining between them. Germline CDR1 MRHNA, CDR2 SNTAGT. The CDR3 is 13 residues long. The CDR3 here is CASSGGGFGGYTF. In DNA, the CDR3 is TGTGCCAGCAGTGGGGGAGGGTTCGGCGGCTACACCTTC.

This chain joins TRBV10-3 and TRBJ1-3; a weak D match, TRBD1 (5 bases). The V end lost 3 bases, the J end lost 4 bases, and 13 bases lay between the germline ends. The CDR3 contains 15 residues. Germline CDR1 ENHRY, CDR2 SYGVKD. In DNA form, the CDR3 reads TGTGCCATCAGTGACTGGGGCAGCGGGGGAAACACCATATATTTT. Translating gives CAISDWGSGGNTIYF.

Worth noting for this clone: Different DNA sequences within this sample yield the same CDR3. The chain joins TRBV7-2 to TRBJ2-7, with D perhaps TRBD1 (6 bases). This CDR3 is 14 amino acids long. Looked up from germline, CDR1 is SGHTA and CDR2 is FQGNSA. Trimming shortened V by 6 bases and J by 2 bases, and 14 bases separated the two germline ends. CDR3 sequence: CASSFTGTTYEQYF. CDR3 DNA sequence: TGTGCCAGCAGTTTCACCGGGACAACCTACGAGCAGTACTTC. Looking up the rest from reference TRBV7-2 and TRBJ2-7 gives the full variable domain: GAGVSQSPSNKVTEKGKDVELRCDPISGHTALYWYRQSLGQGLEFLIYFQGNSAPDKSGLPSDRFSAERTGGSVSTLTIQRTQQEDSAVYLCASSFTGTTYEQYFGPGTRLTVT.

The rearrangement links TRBV6-5 to TRBJ1-2; 8 nucleotides agree with TRBD1. This CDR3 is 13 amino acids long. J gave up 4 bases and V 7 bases, and 5 bases lay outside the gene matches. CDR1 is MNHEY and CDR2 is SVGAGI in the germline V gene. The CDR3 DNA follows: TGTGCCAGCACCCCGACAGGGGTCTATGGCTACACCTTC. This encodes CASTPTGVYGYTF.

The CDR3 nucleotides read TGTGCCAGCAGCGTAGAGGGTAGCGGGAGAGGGGAGCTGTTTTTT. It codes for CASSVEGSGRGELFF. This chain links TRBV9 with TRBJ2-2; 9 positions agree with TRBD2. CDR1 and CDR2 from the germline V gene are SGDLS and YYNGEE. J gave up 8 bases and V 0 bases, and 5 bases lay outside the gene matches. This CDR3 is built from 15 residues.

The chain is built from TRBV27 and TRBJ2-2, with 7 nucleotides matching TRBD2. Germline-derived CDR1 and CDR2 are MNHEY and SMNVEV (reference sequence). The CDR3 runs 16 residues. V shed 4 bases and J 4 bases; nucleotides not matched to a gene: 9. In DNA form, the CDR3 reads TGTGCCAGCAGTTCCTACCTAGCGGACACCACCGGGGAGCTGTTTTTT. Translated, it gives CASSSYLADTTGELFF.

The chain combines TRBV28 with TRBJ2-1; 12 bases align to TRBD2. With 5 bases clipped from V and 4 bases from J, the junction kept 6 bases outside the gene matches. The V gene's germline CDR1 is MDHEN and CDR2 SYDVKM. The CDR3 loop spans 16 amino acids. The CDR3 bases are TGTGCCAGCAGTCCCCTCGGGACTAGCGGGTACAATGAGCAGTTCTTC. As protein: CASSPLGTSGYNEQFF.

A word on this clone: The same CDR3 can be traced to other DNA sequences in this sample. The chain joins TRBV28 to TRBJ2-7; TRBD2 might be the D (5 bases). Germline-derived CDR1 and CDR2 are MDHEN and SYDVKM. The CDR3 covers 13 residues. Deletions cut 7 bases from V and 0 bases from J, with 10 bases between. Here the CDR3 reads CASTGGSSYEQYF. Written as DNA, the CDR3 is TGTGCCAGCACCGGAGGTAGCTCCTACGAGCAGTACTTC.

The CDR3 DNA reads TGTGCCAGCAGCCAAATGGTGGGGGCGGGCCAGCCCCAGCATTTT. This gives the protein CASSQMVGAGQPQHF. The rearrangement links TRBV3-1 (or the pseudogene TRBV3-2) to TRBJ1-5, with a possible D match to TRBD1 (6 bases). In germline, CDR1 is LGHDT, CDR2 YNNKEL (reference sequence). With 2 bases removed from V and 7 bases from J, the gap between germline ends came to 15 bases. The CDR3 is 15 residues long.

This clone appeared a single time. The rearrangement joins TRBV15 to TRBJ1-1; 7 nucleotides align to TRBD1. The CDR3 loop spans 17 amino acids. V shed 5 bases, J shed 7 bases, and the junction held 19 bases outside the gene matches. Per the germline V gene, CDR1 is LNHNV and CDR2 is YYDKDF (reference sequence). The CDR3 loop reads CATSRIGQVEGHNEAFF. CDR3 coding DNA: TGTGCCACCAGCCGGATCGGACAGGTAGAAGGTCACAATGAAGCTTTCTTT.

This chain uses TRBV7-9 with TRBJ2-5; D remains unclear. CDR3 length: 11 residues. V lost 5 bases to trimming and J lost 5 bases, with 6 bases between them. Germline V gene lookup returns CDR1 SEHNR and CDR2 FQNEAQ (reference sequence). The CDR3 region is CASSLWETQYF. CDR3 sequence (DNA): TGTGCCAGCAGCCTATGGGAGACCCAGTACTTC.

This chain links TRBV29-1 with TRBJ2-7, with 9 positions matching TRBD2. Trimming at V came to 6 bases and at J to 2 bases, leaving 5 bases not matched to a gene. The CDR3 covers 13 residues. Germline V lookup: CDR1 SQVTM, CDR2 ANQGSEA. The CDR3 bases are TGCAGCGTGATCTTAGCGGGAGCCTACGAGCAGTACTTC. As protein: CSVILAGAYEQYF.

This chain connects TRBV24-1 to TRBJ1-2; a possible D gene is TRBD1 (5 bases). Trimming took off 2 bases at V and 6 bases at J, with 15 bases between the two ends. Germline V gives CDR1 KGHDR, CDR2 SFDVKD. The CDR3 spans 15 residues. This CDR3 is CATSDSLRRGHGYTF. DNA for the CDR3: TGTGCCACCAGTGATTCTCTTAGGAGGGGCCATGGCTACACCTTC.

This sequence joins TRBV27 and TRBJ1-5; D might be TRBD1 (6 bases). V was clipped by 6 bases and J by 4 bases, with 13 bases between them. There are 14 residues in the CDR3. Germline values: CDR1 MNHEY, CDR2 SMNVEV (reference sequence). CDR3 amino acids: CASSHKDSNQPQHF. The CDR3 nucleotides read TGTGCCAGCAGCCATAAGGACAGTAATCAGCCCCAGCATTTT.

The chain combines TRBV25-1 with TRBJ2-2, with 8 bases aligning to TRBD1. After removal of 3 bases from V and 7 bases from J, the junction contained 4 bases not matched to a gene. The V gene's germline CDR1 is MGHDK and CDR2 SYGVNS. The CDR3 contains 14 residues. The CDR3 DNA follows: TGTGCCAGCAGTGACCCGACAGGGGACGGGGAGCTGTTTTTT. It encodes CASSDPTGDGELFF.